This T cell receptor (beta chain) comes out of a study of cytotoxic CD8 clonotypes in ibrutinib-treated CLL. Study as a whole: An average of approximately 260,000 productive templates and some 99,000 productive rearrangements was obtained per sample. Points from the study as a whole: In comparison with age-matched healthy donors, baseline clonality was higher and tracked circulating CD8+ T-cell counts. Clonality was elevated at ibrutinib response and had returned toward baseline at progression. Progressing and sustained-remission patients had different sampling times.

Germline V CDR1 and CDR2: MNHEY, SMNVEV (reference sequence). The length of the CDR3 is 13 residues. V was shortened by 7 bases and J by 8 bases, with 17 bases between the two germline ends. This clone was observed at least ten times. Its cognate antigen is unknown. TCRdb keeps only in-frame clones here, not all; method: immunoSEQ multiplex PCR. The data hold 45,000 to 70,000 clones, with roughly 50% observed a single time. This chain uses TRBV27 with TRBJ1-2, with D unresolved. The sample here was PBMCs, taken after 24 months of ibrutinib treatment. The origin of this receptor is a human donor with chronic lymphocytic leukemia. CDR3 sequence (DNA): TGTGCCAGCAAGACCGTATTAGGCGCCGGCTACACCTTC. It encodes CASKTVLGAGYTF.